Below are 6 T cell receptor beta chains sequenced from a single sample in a study of T-cell reconstitution after alpha-beta-depleted transplantation in children. Unique molecular identifiers were used to barcode this TCRbeta library. TCRdb re-derived calls from the PCR reads in MiXCR, one entry per CDR3 protein. In the table there are some 290,000 distinct CDR3 sequences, approximately 9.8% of which are singletons. The sample here was PBMCs from the stem cell graft donor, taken from the stem cell graft. All receptors derive from a human donor who donated a stem cell graft to a child with SCID.

This clonotype was picked up a small number of times. The gene calls are TRBV6-1 and TRBJ1-2, with TRBD1 as a possible D gene (5 bases). The V gene lost 6 bases and the J gene lost 0 bases, with 11 bases spanning the gap. CDR1 and CDR2 (germline): MNHNS, SASEGT. CDR3 length: 14 residues. The CDR3: CASRDSPANYGYTF. In nucleotides, the CDR3 is TGTGCCAGCAGAGACAGCCCAGCTAACTATGGCTACACCTTC.

This clonotype was seen a handful of times. The chain has TRBV2 and TRBJ2-3; 11 bases match TRBD2. Germline V gives CDR1 SNHLY, CDR2 FYNNEI. The CDR3 spans 14 residues. J lost 5 bases, V lost 11 bases, and 9 bases had no gene match. The CDR3 bases are TGTGCCCCTGAGGGGGGGACTAGCGGAGATACGCAGTATTTT. Encoded protein: CAPEGGTSGDTQYF.

This rearrangement joins TRBV6-5 to TRBJ2-5, with D unclear. Germline values: CDR1 MNHEY, CDR2 SVGAGI. This CDR3 comprises 14 residues. V was shortened by 2 bases and J by 2 bases, with 9 bases between the two germline ends. The DNA of the CDR3 is TGTGCCAGCAGTTACCTGACTCCACAAGAGACCCAGTACTTC. As protein: CASSYLTPQETQYF.

V is TRBV12-3 or TRBV12-4 and J is TRBJ1-1; D is uncertain. With 6 bases removed from V and 0 bases from J, the gap between germline ends came to 14 bases. CDR3 length equals 15 residues. The CDR3 loop is CASSRGISLNTEAFF. CDR3 sequence (DNA): TGTGCCAGCAGCCGCGGGATCTCGCTGAACACTGAAGCTTTCTTT.

The chain is built from TRBV6-5 and TRBJ2-5, with 7 bases identical to TRBD1. The CDR3 covers 16 residues. Germline CDR1 is MNHEY and CDR2 is SVGAGI. The V gene end was trimmed by 4 bases and the J gene end by 4 bases; junction bases not matched to a gene: 12. The CDR3 is CASSSVSTGNAETQYF. CDR3 nucleotide sequence: TGTGCCAGCAGTTCCGTTTCGACAGGGAATGCAGAGACCCAGTACTTC.

The chain links TRBV5-1 to TRBJ1-6; 10 nucleotides line up with TRBD1. From germline, CDR1 is SGHRS and CDR2 YFSETQ. This CDR3 comprises 14 residues. The V and J ends lost 5 bases and 8 bases, in that order; junction bases with no gene match: 4. CDR3 amino acids: CASRSGTGDSPLHF. The CDR3 DNA reads TGCGCCAGCAGGTCCGGGACAGGGGATTCACCCCTCCACTTT.